This TCR beta chain is from a study of shared clonotypes between healthy human individuals. Study-level information: Three plates were used per donor for CD4 naive, three for CD4 memory, two for CD8 naive and one for CD8 memory.

A word on this clone: As yet, its antigen is unknown.

Study results and limitations: Estimated richness values were generally larger in naive subsets than in memory subsets.

From germline, CDR1 is SQVTM and CDR2 ANQGSEA. Losses at the gene ends were 3 bases for V and 3 bases for J; bases not matched to a gene: 12. The CDR3 covers 17 residues. Methods used by the authors: ImmunoSEQ only sent back junction sequences with no quality scores, so filtering was done differently. Method: immunoSEQ multiplex PCR; TCRdb's copy keeps in-frame clones and lacks some. V, J and clone size were drawn from that table, and D and trimming were deduced from the DNA. The sample has around 600,000 clones, approximately 95% seen once. CD45RO-negative, CCR7-positively selected cells formed the naive CD8 fraction, excluding terminally differentiated effector memory CD45RA+ cells.

The sequence was collected from a woman aged 25 to 39 in good health. Sequencing used naive CD8+ T cells sorted from blood. The rearrangement joins TRBV29-1 to TRBJ2-7; TRBD2 aligns across 12 bases. In DNA form, the CDR3 reads TGCAGCGTTGAGGTGCCTTTCGAGACTAGCGGGAGCTACGAGCAGTACTTC. It is translated as CSVEVPFETSGSYEQYF.